This T cell receptor beta chain was sequenced for a study of post-analysis software for immune sequencing data. Overall study: Included among the disease courses, which were recorded for the cohort, were relapsing-remitting, secondary progressive and progressive-relapsing multiple sclerosis. Study-wide points: Versus controls, multiple sclerosis patients showed significantly lower diversity (normalized Chao1).

The TCR beta cDNA libraries carried unique molecular identifiers. Each batch of about 0.95 to 10 million T cells produced around 460,000 cDNA molecules. TCRdb fed the PCR reads into MiXCR, producing one record per CDR3 protein. Of approximately 630,000 distinct CDR3 sequences in the sample, roughly three fifths were seen once. Notes on this clonotype: Antigen unknown.

Sequencing was done on a sample of blood. The TCR originated in a girl under 10 years old with multiple sclerosis.

The CDR3 DNA is TGCGCCAGCAGGGCTTCCGGGACAGTGAACACTGAAGCTTTCTTT. Translated: CASRASGTVNTEAFF. V usage is TRBV5-1 and J usage is TRBJ1-1, with 7 bases identical to TRBD1. The V and J ends lost 5 bases and 0 bases, in that order; junction bases with no gene match: 7. This CDR3 contains 15 residues. Germline lookup yields CDR1 SGHRS and CDR2 YFSETQ.